Shown below are 21 T cell receptor beta chains from a single sample sequenced in a study of CD8 T cells in ankylosing spondylitis listed by TCRdb under 2017. The method behind the library was 5' RACE. TCRdb lists the instrument as Illumina HiSeq 2500. The public reads were run again by TCRdb, first through fastp at Q25 and then through MiXCR, and only productive beta chains were kept. All rows with the same CDR3 protein become a single entry with the most common DNA and genes. The sample records under 300,000 distinct CDR3 sequences, roughly 10% of which are singletons. The top ten constitute 6% to 7.5% of the sample. Sequencing was performed on blood, either unsorted or a sorted T cell fraction (not recorded which). The receptors stem from a male donor with ankylosing spondylitis or in good health (not recorded which).

This clonotype has at least ten counts. The rearrangement uses TRBV20-1 and TRBJ2-3; unclear D gene. Trimming stripped 1 base from V and 2 bases from J, with 10 bases between. Germline CDR1 reads DFQATT; CDR2 reads SNEGSKA (reference sequence). The CDR3 extends over 14 amino acids. The CDR3 DNA is TGCAGTGCTAGAGCGACTTCGTACACAGATACGCAGTATTTT. This encodes CSARATSYTDTQYF.

This clonotype was seen ten or more times. The chain is built from TRBV20-1 and TRBJ2-7; D is unclear. The CDR3 contains 12 residues. V shed 2 bases and J shed 3 bases, with 8 bases lying between them. Per germline, CDR1 DFQATT and CDR2 SNEGSKA (reference sequence). The CDR3 is CSARNNSYEQYF. The CDR3, as DNA: TGCAGTGCTAGAAATAACAGCTACGAGCAGTACTTC.

There are many counts of this clonotype. V and J are TRBV20-1 and TRBJ2-7, with D perhaps matching TRBD1 or TRBD2 (6 bases each). V lost 6 bases and J lost 5, with 14 bases in between. The CDR3 runs to 12 residues. CDR1 and CDR2 (germline): DFQATT, SNEGSKA (reference sequence). The CDR3 region is CSAGGIRDEQYF. As DNA, the CDR3 is TGCAGTGCAGGGGGGATTAGGGACGAGCAGTACTTC.

The chain joins TRBV5-6 to TRBJ2-3; 7 bases fit TRBD2. V was pared by 8 bases and J by 1 base, with 7 bases of the junction left unmatched. Per the germline V gene, CDR1 is SGHDT and CDR2 is YYEEEE. This CDR3 has 14 residues. The CDR3 sequence: CASTWAGGTDTQYF. The CDR3 DNA sequence: TGTGCCAGTACCTGGGCGGGGGGCACAGATACGCAGTATTTT.

With regard to this clonotype: It may be a read error: a sequence one base away is much more abundant. The chain is built from TRBV29-1 and TRBJ1-1, with D possibly matching TRBD1 (6 bases). The CDR3 sequence is 12 residues long. Germline CDR1 reads SQVTM; CDR2 reads ANQGSEA. The V gene lost 3 bases and the J gene lost 7 bases, with 12 bases spanning the gap. CDR3 residues: CSVEDSGDEAFF. The CDR3 DNA follows: TGCAGCGTTGAGGACAGCGGCGATGAAGCTTTCTTT.

The J gene is TRBJ2-5, the V gene TRBV20-1, with TRBD2 matching over 10 bases. The CDR3 sequence is 14 residues long. Losses at the gene ends were 1 base for V and 5 bases for J; bases not matched to a gene: 4. Germline V lookup: CDR1 DFQATT, CDR2 SNEGSKA (reference sequence). Here the CDR3 DNA reads TGCAGTGCTAGAGCCCTAGCGGGGGTGGAGACCCAGTACTTC. This gives the protein CSARALAGVETQYF.

There are many counts of this clonotype. This chain joins TRBV29-1 and TRBJ2-2; D is ambiguous. CDR3 length equals 11 residues. Germline loops: CDR1 SQVTM, CDR2 ANQGSEA. With 7 bases removed from V and 8 bases from J, the gap between germline ends came to 11 bases. CDR3 bases: TGCAGCGCGCCGGCCCCGGGGGAGCTGTTTTTT. This gives the protein CSAPAPGELFF.

This clonotype was counted ten times or more. The V and J genes are TRBV20-1 and TRBJ2-7; D possibly corresponds to TRBD1 (6 bases). The V and J ends lost 6 bases and 3 bases respectively, with 21 bases between them. In germline, CDR1 is DFQATT, CDR2 SNEGSKA (reference sequence). The CDR3 spans 15 residues. The CDR3 nucleotides are TGCAGTGCCGCCTCTCCGGACAGTTCAAACTACGAGCAGTACTTC. Its translation: CSAASPDSSNYEQYF.

This clonotype was seen more than once but under ten times. The chain carries TRBV28 and TRBJ1-1; 9 bases are a match to TRBD1. This CDR3 is built from 14 residues. Germline trimming cut 5 bases from V and 10 bases from J; bases unmatched to any gene: 11. The germline gives CDR1 MDHEN, CDR2 SYDVKM. The CDR3 here is CASSLRQGVIVAFF. The CDR3 nucleotides read TGTGCCAGCAGTCTCAGACAGGGGGTGATAGTAGCTTTCTTT. Drawing the rest from reference TRBV28 and TRBJ1-1, the complete variable domain is DVKVTQSSRYLVKRTGEKVFLECVQDMDHENMFWYRQDPGLGLRLIYFSYDVKMKEKGDIPEGYSVSREKKERFSLILESASTNQTSMYLCASSLRQGVIVAFFGQGTRLTVV.

In its sample, this clonotype was seen many times. V usage is TRBV7-9 and J usage is TRBJ1-1, with D unclear. Trimming left V 5 bases short and J 6 bases short, with 10 bases between. The CDR3 extends over 12 amino acids. Germline V CDR1 and CDR2: SEHNR, FQNEAQ (reference sequence). CDR3 DNA: TGTGCCAGCAGCCCGACCGCCCCTGAAGCTTTCTTT. Encoded protein: CASSPTAPEAFF.

This clonotype came up many times. The chain joins TRBV5-5 to TRBJ1-1; 8 bases fit TRBD1. The CDR3 is 14 amino acids. Germline CDR1 SGHKS, CDR2 YYEKEE (reference sequence). Unmatched junction bases numbered 6, after V lost 4 bases and J lost 4 bases. The CDR3 region is CASSPDRVGTEAFF. In nucleotides, the CDR3 is TGTGCCAGCAGCCCGGACAGGGTGGGCACTGAAGCTTTCTTT.

This clonotype has more than one count but fewer than ten. The V and J genes are TRBV19 and TRBJ2-3, with 9 bases matching TRBD2. The length of the CDR3 is 16 residues. CDR1 and CDR2 from the germline V gene are LNHDA and SQIVND (reference sequence). J gave up 5 bases and V 6 bases, and 12 bases lay outside the gene matches. CDR3: CASSGGERGAGDTQYF. The CDR3 nucleotides are TGTGCCAGTAGCGGAGGCGAGCGGGGGGCCGGAGATACGCAGTATTTT.

As to this clonotype: A much larger clonotype is one base distant, so this may be a read error. The rearrangement links TRBV6-4 to TRBJ2-1; 7 bases line up with TRBD2. The germline V gene encodes CDR1 MRHNA and CDR2 SNTAGT. Trimming took 4 bases from V and 7 from J; bases not matched to a gene: 13. The CDR3 has 16 residues. In DNA form, the CDR3 reads TGTGCCAGCAGTGTAGTGGCTAGCGGCGTATGGAATGAGCAGTTCTTC. Encoded protein: CASSVVASGVWNEQFF.

The gene calls are TRBV7-3 and TRBJ2-2; tentative D call: TRBD2 (5 bases). This CDR3 region has 17 residues. Germline CDR1 is SGHTA and CDR2 is FQGTGA. The ends were cut back, 6 bases at V and 2 bases at J, with 19 bases in the middle. CDR3 coding DNA: TGTGCCAGCAGACGTGCACCTAGCAGCCCTAACACCGGGGAGCTGTTTTTT. Translating it yields CASRRAPSSPNTGELFF.

In this sample, this clonotype turned up many times. This chain joins TRBV6-6 and TRBJ2-3; D is possibly TRBD1 (5 bases). The CDR3 length is 14 residues. V lost 4 bases and J 6 bases, leaving 14 bases between the germline ends. Germline-derived CDR1 and CDR2 are MNHNY and SVGAGI (reference sequence). The CDR3 region is CASSWGTERDTQYF. CDR3 coding DNA: TGTGCCAGCAGTTGGGGCACTGAGAGGGATACGCAGTATTTT.

The table lists this clonotype with many counts. This chain joins TRBV5-1 and TRBJ2-1, with a tentative D call TRBD2 (6 bases). Trimming removed 4 bases at V and 9 bases at J, with 23 bases between. The CDR3 sequence is 16 residues long. Germline V gene lookup returns CDR1 SGHRS and CDR2 YFSETQ. CDR3 nucleotide sequence: TGCGCCAGCAGCCGCCGCGGGACTGGCCGAGGAGGTGAGCAGTTCTTC. It yields the protein CASSRRGTGRGGEQFF.

This chain connects TRBV7-2 to TRBJ2-2, with D unresolved. CDR1 and CDR2 (germline): SGHTA, FQGNSA. The V end was cut by 5 bases, the J end by 5 bases, with 9 bases between. There are 13 residues in the CDR3. Here the CDR3 DNA reads TGTGCCAGCAGCCGCCGTTTAACCGGGGAGCTGTTTTTT. The encoded protein is CASSRRLTGELFF. Full variable domain (missing parts from reference TRBV7-2 and TRBJ2-2): GAGVSQSPSNKVTEKGKDVELRCDPISGHTALYWYRQSLGQGLEFLIYFQGNSAPDKSGLPSDRFSAERTGGSVSTLTIQRTQQEDSAVYLCASSRRLTGELFFGEGSRLTVL.

This chain uses TRBV18 with TRBJ1-2; TRBD1 is a possible D gene (5 bases). V lost 2 bases and J 0 bases, leaving 10 bases between the germline ends. Germline lookup yields CDR1 KGHSH and CDR2 LQKENI. The CDR3 totals 15 residues. The CDR3 coding sequence is TGTGCCAGCTCACCATTCAGGGAAGCTAACTATGGCTACACCTTC. This sequence encodes CASSPFREANYGYTF.

This clonotype was counted at least ten times. This chain uses TRBV4-1 with TRBJ2-7; the match to TRBD1 covers 9 bases. The J segment lost 2 bases and the V segment lost 3 bases, leaving 5 bases of the junction unmatched. This CDR3 has 15 amino acids. CDR1 is MGHRA, CDR2 YSYEKL, per germline. The CDR3 protein is CASSQGQGVPYEQYF. In DNA, the CDR3 is TGCGCCAGCAGCCAGGGACAGGGTGTTCCCTACGAGCAGTACTTC.

The table lists this clonotype with many counts. The rearrangement uses TRBV5-1 and TRBJ1-1; D gene unclear. Germline V gene sequence: CDR1 SGHRS, CDR2 YFSETQ. Trimming shortened V by 4 bases and J by 1 base, and 14 bases separated the two germline ends. The CDR3 extends over 15 amino acids. CDR3: CASSQVGKKNTEAFF. DNA of the CDR3: TGCGCCAGCAGCCAAGTTGGGAAGAAGAACACTGAAGCTTTCTTT.

This clonotype was counted at least ten times. The V and J genes are TRBV10-3 and TRBJ2-7, with D perhaps TRBD1 (6 bases). V lost 8 bases and J lost 5, with 16 bases in between. CDR1 and CDR2 (germline): ENHRY, SYGVKD. The CDR3 length is 13 residues. CDR3 DNA: TGTGCCATCCGCGCAACAGGGTCGAACGAGCAGTACTTC. It is translated as CAIRATGSNEQYF.